The text below deals with one T cell receptor (beta chain). The source of the sample is a study of breast tumors, draining lymph nodes, adjacent tissues. Axillary draining lymph nodes of breast cancer patients supplied the node samples. One entry per CDR3 protein results from TCRdb running MiXCR on the multiplex PCR reads. The table includes about 230,000 distinct CDR3 sequences, about 30% detected once. The TCR comes from a female donor with breast cancer. Some clones in this sample may be carry-over from other donors' samples. The sample comprised axillary lymph node tissue.

The CDR3 DNA sequence: TGTGCCAGCAGCCCACAAACAGGGTCACAAGAAAAACTGTTTTTT. It encodes CASSPQTGSQEKLFF. The V call is TRBV7-6, the J call TRBJ1-4; D is perhaps TRBD1 (6 bases). Germline-derived CDR1 and CDR2 are SGHVS and FNYEAQ. Trimming removed 5 bases at V and 8 bases at J, with 18 bases between. CDR3 length: 15 amino acids.